This T cell receptor beta chain was documented in a study of prognosis after radiotherapy for stage I lung cancer. Without prior chemotherapy, radiotherapy or other malignancies, every patient was node-negative by CT and PET/CT. The germline CDR1 and CDR2 sequences are SNHLY and FYNNEI. V shed 8 bases, J shed 0 bases, and the junction held 18 bases outside the gene matches. The CDR3 is 18 residues long. By two-round multiplex PCR, the TCR beta CDR3 was amplified from genomic DNA. Primers specific to each TRBV and TRBJ gene drove first-round PCR. TCRdb used MiXCR to reprocess the multiplex PCR reads, holding one entry per CDR3 protein. The sample holds about 20,000 distinct CDR3 sequences, around 37% seen once.

The source is a donor over 45 with non-small cell lung cancer. The material was PBMCs, obtained before or after stereotactic body radiation therapy (not recorded which). V usage is TRBV2 and J usage is TRBJ2-7; TRBD2 agrees at 8 bases. CDR3 DNA sequence: TGTGCCAGCCATTGGGTTTTAGCGGGATGGCCTAGCTCCTACGAGCAGTACTTC. Translated: CASHWVLAGWPSSYEQYF.